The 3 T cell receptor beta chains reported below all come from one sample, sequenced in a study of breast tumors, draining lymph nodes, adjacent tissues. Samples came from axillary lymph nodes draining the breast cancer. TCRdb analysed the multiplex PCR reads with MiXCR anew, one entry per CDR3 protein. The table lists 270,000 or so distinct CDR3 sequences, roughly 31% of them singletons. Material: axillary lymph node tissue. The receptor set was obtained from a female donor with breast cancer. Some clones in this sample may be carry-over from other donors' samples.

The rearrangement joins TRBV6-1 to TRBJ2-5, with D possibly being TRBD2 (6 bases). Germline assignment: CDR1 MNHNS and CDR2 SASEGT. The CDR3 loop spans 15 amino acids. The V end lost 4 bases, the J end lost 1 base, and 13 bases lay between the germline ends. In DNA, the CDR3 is TGTGCCAGCAGTGGGGGGTTGGGGGGCCAAGAGACCCAGTACTTC. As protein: CASSGGLGGQETQYF.

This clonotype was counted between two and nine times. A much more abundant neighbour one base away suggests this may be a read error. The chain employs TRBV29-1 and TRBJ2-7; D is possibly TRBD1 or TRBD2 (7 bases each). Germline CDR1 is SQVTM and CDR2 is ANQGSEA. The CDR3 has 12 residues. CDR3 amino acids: CSFHDRDYGQYF. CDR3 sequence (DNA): TGCAGCTTTCATGACAGGGACTACGGGCAGTACTTC.

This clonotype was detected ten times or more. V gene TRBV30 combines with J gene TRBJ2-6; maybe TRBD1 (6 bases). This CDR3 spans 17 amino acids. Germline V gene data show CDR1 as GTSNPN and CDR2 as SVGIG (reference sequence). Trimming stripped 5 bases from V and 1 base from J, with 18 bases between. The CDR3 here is CAWRWSKGQSGANVLTF. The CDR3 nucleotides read TGTGCCTGGCGTTGGTCTAAAGGACAGTCTGGGGCCAACGTCCTGACTTTC.